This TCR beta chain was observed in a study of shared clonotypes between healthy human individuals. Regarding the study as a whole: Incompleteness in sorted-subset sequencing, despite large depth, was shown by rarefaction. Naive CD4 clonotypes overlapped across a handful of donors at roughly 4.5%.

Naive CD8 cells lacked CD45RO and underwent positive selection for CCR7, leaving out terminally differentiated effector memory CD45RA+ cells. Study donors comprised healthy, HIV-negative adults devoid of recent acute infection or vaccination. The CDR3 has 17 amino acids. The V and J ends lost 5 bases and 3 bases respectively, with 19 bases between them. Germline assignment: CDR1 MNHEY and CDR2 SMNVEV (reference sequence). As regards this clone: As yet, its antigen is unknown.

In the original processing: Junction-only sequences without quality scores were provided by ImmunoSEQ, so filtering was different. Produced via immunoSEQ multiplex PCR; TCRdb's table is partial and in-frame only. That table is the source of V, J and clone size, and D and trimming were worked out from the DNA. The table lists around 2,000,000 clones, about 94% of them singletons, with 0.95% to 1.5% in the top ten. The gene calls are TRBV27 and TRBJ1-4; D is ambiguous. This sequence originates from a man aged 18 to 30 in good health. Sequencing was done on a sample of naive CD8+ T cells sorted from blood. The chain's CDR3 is CASSGRTPPDSNEKLFF. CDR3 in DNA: TGTGCCAGCAGTGGCAGGACCCCCCCGGATTCTAATGAAAAACTGTTTTTT.